These 26 T cell receptor beta chains were all obtained from the same sample, sequenced in a study of T cell repertoires in cytomegalovirus infection (dated by TCRdb to about 2019). Sequencing was carried out with an Illumina HiSeq 1500. The raw public reads went through TCRdb reprocessing: fastp at Q25, MiXCR clone calling, in-frame beta chains kept. Rows matching on CDR3 protein sequence are summarized as one entry with the most common DNA and genes. Across this sample there are under 600,000 distinct CDR3 sequences, with approximately 15% seen only once. The ten top clones hold 20% to 30% of the sample. The sequenced material came from CD8+ T cells from PBMCs. The receptors here all came from a human donor in good health (CMV status not recorded). Some clones in this sample may be carry-over from other donors' samples.

Ten or more counts support this clonotype. This chain connects TRBV12-3 or TRBV12-4 to TRBJ1-5; possible D gene TRBD1, 5 bases. This CDR3 contains 12 residues. Trimming removed 6 bases from V and 4 bases from J, with 7 bases in between. The CDR3 DNA reads TGTGCCAGCAGCAGGGTGAATCAGCCCCAGCATTTT. It translates to CASSRVNQPQHF.

At least ten counts were recorded for this clonotype. The chain uses TRBV7-9 and TRBJ1-5; D not certain. The CDR3 contains 17 residues. Looked up from germline, CDR1 is SEHNR and CDR2 is FQNEAQ (reference sequence). Trimming stripped 4 bases from V and 7 bases from J, with 23 bases between. CDR3 protein: CASSSSQALVAGQPQHF. The CDR3 DNA is TGTGCCAGCAGCTCCTCCCAGGCCCTCGTGGCCGGGCAGCCCCAGCATTTT.

This clonotype was counted many times. The chain employs TRBV7-3 and TRBJ2-5, with 7 bases fitting TRBD2. This CDR3 spans 15 amino acids. Trimming took 1 base from V and 2 from J; bases not matched to a gene: 4. The germline CDR1 and CDR2 sequences are SGHTA and FQGTGA. As DNA, the CDR3 is TGTGCCAGCAGCTTAAGGGCTAGCGGACAAGAGACCCAGTACTTC. This encodes CASSLRASGQETQYF.

In this sample, this clonotype turned up a few times. The genes are TRBV9 and TRBJ2-3; no clear D gene. Germline V gives CDR1 SGDLS, CDR2 YYNGEE. The CDR3 extends over 13 amino acids. Deletions cut 3 bases from V and 0 bases from J, with 5 bases between. For the CDR3, the DNA is TGTGCCAGCAGCGAGCTTAGCACAGATACGCAGTATTTT. Translation gives CASSELSTDTQYF.

The chain recombines TRBV12-3 or TRBV12-4 with TRBJ2-7; 9 bases are shared with TRBD2. There are 14 residues in the CDR3. Trimming took 5 bases from V and 5 from J; bases not matched to a gene: 7. This CDR3 is CASSHSGGGHEQYF. The CDR3 DNA reads as TGTGCCAGCAGTCATAGCGGGGGTGGCCACGAGCAGTACTTC.

This clonotype was recorded a few times. This rearrangement joins TRBV6-5 to TRBJ1-5; D is unresolved. Trimming took off 0 bases at V and 2 bases at J, with 8 bases between the two ends. Germline V gene data show CDR1 as MNHEY and CDR2 as SVGAGI. CDR3 length equals 15 residues. DNA for the CDR3: TGTGCCAGCAGTTACTCCGGCGGTCGCAATCAGCCCCAGCATTTT. Its translation: CASSYSGGRNQPQHF.

This chain joins TRBV20-1 and TRBJ2-5, with 8 bases aligning to TRBD1. The CDR3 runs to 13 residues. Germline CDR1 reads DFQATT; CDR2 reads SNEGSKA (reference sequence). V trimming: 0 bases; J trimming: 4 bases; junction bases outside the gene matches: 1. The CDR3 region is CSAREQGVETQYF. The DNA for the CDR3 is TGCAGTGCTAGAGAACAGGGGGTAGAGACCCAGTACTTC.

At least ten counts were recorded for this clonotype. The chain carries TRBV28 and TRBJ2-7; 10 nucleotides line up with TRBD1. Unmatched junction bases numbered 7, after V lost 5 bases and J lost 3 bases. CDR1 and CDR2 (germline): MDHEN, SYDVKM. The CDR3 has 15 amino acids. The CDR3 loop reads CASSPVDRGFYEQYF. The DNA for the CDR3 is TGTGCCAGCAGTCCGGTGGACAGGGGGTTCTACGAGCAGTACTTC.

This clonotype was seen repeatedly, ten times or more. The chain is built from TRBV6-2 or TRBV6-3 and TRBJ2-5; tentatively, D is TRBD1 (5 bases). This CDR3 region has 15 residues. CDR1 is MNHEY and CDR2 is SVGEGT in the germline V gene. V lost 0 bases, J lost 4 bases, and 12 bases lay in between. Written as DNA, the CDR3 is TGTGCCAGCAGTTACTCCGCAGGGAAGGCAGAGACCCAGTACTTC. It is translated as CASSYSAGKAETQYF.

The rearrangement joins TRBV27 to TRBJ1-1, with D unclear. The V end was cut by 1 base, the J end by 0 bases, with 12 bases between. The length of the CDR3 is 16 residues. Germline values: CDR1 MNHEY, CDR2 SMNVEV (reference sequence). The CDR3 bases are TGTGCCAGCAGTTTATACGGGCCGAGCATGAACACTGAAGCTTTCTTT. This encodes CASSLYGPSMNTEAFF.

This chain uses TRBV9 with TRBJ1-1; D possibly corresponds to TRBD1 (6 bases). The V gene lost 3 bases and the J gene lost 5 bases, with 23 bases spanning the gap. The V gene's germline CDR1 is SGDLS and CDR2 YYNGEE. The CDR3 has 17 amino acids. CDR3 coding DNA: TGTGCCAGCAGCGCACCCATCATAAGGGGGATGGAGACTGAAGCTTTCTTT. Translating gives CASSAPIIRGMETEAFF.

This clonotype came up many times. The chain joins TRBV5-6 to TRBJ1-2, with unresolved D. Trimming took 4 bases from V and 3 from J, leaving 19 bases between them. The CDR3 consists of 16 residues. Germline CDR1 is SGHDT and CDR2 is YYEEEE. The CDR3, as DNA: TGTGCCAGCAGCCCGTATATACTCTCACGGGACTATGGCTACACCTTC. This translates into CASSPYILSRDYGYTF.

CDR3 bases: TGTGCCATCAGTGAGACAGGGGCGAACACTGAAGCTTTCTTT. Its translation is CAISETGANTEAFF. This chain joins TRBV10-3 and TRBJ1-1; TRBD1 matches at 7 bases. V was pared by 2 bases and J by 1 base, with 1 base of the junction left unmatched. CDR1 is ENHRY and CDR2 is SYGVKD in the germline V gene. CDR3 length equals 14 residues.

The V call is TRBV5-4, the J call TRBJ1-4; D gene ambiguous. Trimming removed 4 bases from V and 12 bases from J, with 16 bases in between. Germline lookup yields CDR1 SGHNT and CDR2 YYREEE (reference sequence). This CDR3 has 13 residues. CDR3 nucleotide sequence: TGTGCCAGCAGCGGCGACCCTTCACGGGAACTGTTTTTT. The encoded protein is CASSGDPSRELFF.

This chain uses TRBV19 with TRBJ1-5; D possibly corresponds to TRBD1 (6 bases). The ends were cut back, 5 bases at V and 4 bases at J, with 15 bases in the middle. Germline loops: CDR1 LNHDA, CDR2 SQIVND (reference sequence). The length of the CDR3 is 15 residues. DNA of the CDR3: TGTGCCAGTAGTTCCTTGTCAGGGGAGAATCAGCCCCAGCATTTT. The encoded protein is CASSSLSGENQPQHF.

This chain's CDR3 is CATSDSEMNTDTQYF. DNA for the CDR3: TGTGCCACCAGTGATTCCGAAATGAACACAGATACGCAGTATTTT. The chain employs TRBV24-1 and TRBJ2-3; D is uncertain. The germline CDR1 and CDR2 sequences are KGHDR and SFDVKD. The CDR3 extends over 15 amino acids. With 2 bases removed from V and 2 bases from J, the gap between germline ends came to 10 bases.

The chain combines TRBV28 with TRBJ2-7; D is ambiguous. The CDR3 has 14 residues. The ends were cut back, 6 bases at V and 5 bases at J, with 17 bases in the middle. Germline V gene sequence: CDR1 MDHEN, CDR2 SYDVKM. The CDR3 here is CASSWVIVGNEQYF. In DNA, the CDR3 is TGTGCCAGCAGCTGGGTAATAGTAGGGAACGAGCAGTACTTC. The complete variable domain, with remaining parts taken from reference TRBV28 and TRBJ2-7, reads DVKVTQSSRYLVKRTGEKVFLECVQDMDHENMFWYRQDPGLGLRLIYFSYDVKMKEKGDIPEGYSVSREKKERFSLILESASTNQTSMYLCASSWVIVGNEQYFGPGTRLTVT.

This clonotype was counted at least ten times. The chain has TRBV12-5 and TRBJ1-5; D gene unclear. Trimming cost V 3 bases and J 9 bases, with 27 bases left between them. Germline CDR1 and CDR2: LGHNT and FRNRAP. The CDR3 spans 18 residues. CDR3 nucleotide sequence: TGTGCTAGTGGTTTCCCCGCGAGCGAGAAGCTTATTGGGTTGCCCCAGCATTTT. This sequence encodes CASGFPASEKLIGLPQHF.

The chain joins TRBV18 to TRBJ1-5; D possibly corresponds to TRBD1 (6 bases). The germline gives CDR1 KGHSH, CDR2 LQKENI. The germline V and J ends were trimmed by 3 bases and 3 bases, with 15 bases remaining between them. This CDR3 spans 16 amino acids. CDR3 region: CASSPKTTGLNQPQHF. Here the CDR3 DNA reads TGTGCCAGCTCACCGAAAACCACAGGGCTCAATCAGCCCCAGCATTTT.

This clonotype was counted ten times or more. V is TRBV7-6 and J is TRBJ1-3; D may be TRBD1 (6 bases). Trimming cost V 4 bases and J 2 bases, with 6 bases left between them. The CDR3 spans 13 residues. Germline V gene sequence: CDR1 SGHVS, CDR2 FNYEAQ. CDR3 sequence (DNA): TGTGCCAGCAGCTGGGACACTGGAAACACCATATATTTT. This gives the protein CASSWDTGNTIYF.

The chain has TRBV5-1 and TRBJ2-5; no clear D. V was cut by 0 bases and J by 5 bases, with 14 bases left in between. Germline V gene lookup returns CDR1 SGHRS and CDR2 YFSETQ. CDR3 length equals 15 residues. This CDR3 is CASSLAVQIQETQYF. The DNA for the CDR3 is TGCGCCAGCAGCTTGGCTGTGCAGATCCAGGAGACCCAGTACTTC.

This chain links TRBV6-5 with TRBJ2-7; D ambiguous. Germline V gene lookup returns CDR1 MNHEY and CDR2 SVGAGI. Trimming took 9 bases from V and 4 from J, leaving 7 bases between them. The length of the CDR3 is 10 residues. The CDR3 region has the DNA TGTGCCAGTGGGATTTACGAGCAGTACTTC. Amino acid sequence: CASGIYEQYF.

Worth noting for this clonotype: One end of the junction is discordant with germline, which a read error may explain. The chain recombines TRBV4-1 with TRBJ2-7; D is uncertain. From germline, CDR1 is MGHRA and CDR2 YSYEKL. The CDR3 loop spans 14 amino acids. As DNA, the CDR3 is TGCGCCAGCAGCCAAGGGGCGGCAGCCTACGAGCGGTACTTC. The encoded protein is CASSQGAAAYERYF.

This clonotype was seen ten or more times. The chain employs TRBV28 and TRBJ2-6, with 7 bases that match TRBD1. Germline CDR1 MDHEN, CDR2 SYDVKM. V dropped 5 bases and J dropped 0; count of bases not matched to a gene: 10. The CDR3 has 18 amino acids. Written as DNA, the CDR3 is TGTGCCAGCAGTCCTCGACAGGGTACCTCCTCTGGGGCCAACGTCCTGACTTTC. Translation gives CASSPRQGTSSGANVLTF.

This clonotype has a count of ten or more. The chain links TRBV6-1 to TRBJ1-1; D call uncertain. There are 14 residues in the CDR3. Trimming left V 2 bases short and J 4 bases short, with 11 bases between. In germline, CDR1 is MNHNS, CDR2 SASEGT. CDR3 DNA: TGTGCCAGCAGTGAATTGCGGGGTGGCACTGAAGCTTTCTTT. Its translation is CASSELRGGTEAFF.

V usage is TRBV19 and J usage is TRBJ1-3; D gene uncertain. The V gene lost 3 bases and the J gene lost 0 bases, with 9 bases spanning the gap. There are 15 residues in the CDR3. CDR1 and CDR2 from the germline V gene are LNHDA and SQIVND (reference sequence). The CDR3, as DNA: TGTGCCAGTAGTATCGGGCGGAGCTCTGGAAACACCATATATTTT. Translation: CASSIGRSSGNTIYF.